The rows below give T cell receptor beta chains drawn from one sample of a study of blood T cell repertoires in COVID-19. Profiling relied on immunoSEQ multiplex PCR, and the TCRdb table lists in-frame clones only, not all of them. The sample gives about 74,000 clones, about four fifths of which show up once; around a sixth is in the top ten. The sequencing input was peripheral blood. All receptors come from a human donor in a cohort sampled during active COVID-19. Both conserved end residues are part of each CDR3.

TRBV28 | CASKSLAGLEGDEQFF
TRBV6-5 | CASSPASGRFHEQYF
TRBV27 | CASSFDRVGQPQHF
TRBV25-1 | CASSDPGQGYEQYF
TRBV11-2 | CASSGDLGPFMEQYF
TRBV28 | CASSPLVGGGYTF
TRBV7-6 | CASSKNTPGQGQSFGTEAFF
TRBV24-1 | CATRGRAGKGDTEAFF
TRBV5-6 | CASSLGSGANNEQFF
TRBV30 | CAWRKSGSTDTQYF
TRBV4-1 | CASSRSGGRAQETQYF
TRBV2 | CASSAGLNTEAFF
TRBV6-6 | CASHGLSGANVLTF
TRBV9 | CASSVDMGLAGGGGDGQYF
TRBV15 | CATSRETPGSAQSQKYEQYF
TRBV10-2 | CASRTSGRLYEQYF
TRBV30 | CAWTSGKSSGANVLTF
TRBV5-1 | CASSLSGYEQYF
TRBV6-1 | CASSDAQGNTEAFF
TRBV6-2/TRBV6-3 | CASSYPVTGELFF
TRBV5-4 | CASSFGQGFDEQYF
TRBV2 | CASTSRGNSPLHF
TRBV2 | CARSSGESTDTQYF
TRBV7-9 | CASSLREVGETQYF
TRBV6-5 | CASTQGSSGANVLTF
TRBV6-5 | CASSYADRAYEQYF
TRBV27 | CASRPRGQGGEKLFF
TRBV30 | CAWSVVTGGILAGDEQFF
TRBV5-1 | CASSLVRNEQFF
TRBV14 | CASSQAGTGFNTEAFF
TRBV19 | CASRSQGAYGYTF
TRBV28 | CASRSPGQGADYGYTF
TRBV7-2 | CASSLDRGMGPQHF
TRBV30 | CAWSVQAGPQETQYF